A single sample is the source of the 10 T cell receptor beta chains below, sequenced in a study of blood T cells in healthy people across ages. It was with a sample-barcoded 5' primer and a J-beta primer mix that a second PCR of about 7 to 12 cycles was run. TCRdb reanalysed the 5' RACE reads using MiXCR and keeps one entry per CDR3 protein. The data hold approximately 940,000 distinct CDR3 sequences, with 40% to 60% observed a single time. Specimen: blood. The receptors originated from a man aged 25-45 years in good health.

This clonotype appeared many times. The rearrangement uses TRBV12-3 or TRBV12-4 and TRBJ2-3; 9 positions match TRBD2. V lost 3 bases, J lost 6 bases, and 4 bases stayed unmatched. The CDR3 covers 14 residues. CDR3 sequence (DNA): TGTGCCAGCAGTTTGCGGGGGGGCCTGGATACGCAGTATTTT. It yields the protein CASSLRGGLDTQYF.

This clonotype was detected a few times. The CDR3 loop is CASSQGGSGQETQYF. The CDR3 DNA sequence: TGTGCCAGCAGCCAAGGGGGTAGCGGACAAGAGACCCAGTACTTC. The chain uses TRBV3-1 and TRBJ2-5, with D possibly matching TRBD2 (6 bases). The germline V and J ends were trimmed by 1 base and 2 bases, with 11 bases remaining between them. This CDR3 has 15 amino acids. Germline V gene lookup returns CDR1 LGHDT and CDR2 YNNKEL (reference sequence).

A word on this clonotype: A read error may produce the germline difference seen at one junction end. The chain has TRBV3-1 and TRBJ2-1; a possible D gene is TRBD1 (6 bases). The CDR3 has 15 amino acids. Looked up from germline, CDR1 is LGHDT and CDR2 is YNNKEL (reference sequence). The CDR3 sequence is CASSQDTGSYNEQFF. CDR3 bases: TGCGCCAGCAGCCAAGATACAGGGTCCTACAATGAGCAGTTCTTC.

This clonotype appeared a few times. The CDR3 is CASSQDRSGSYGYTF. The CDR3, as DNA: TGTGCCAGCAGCCAAGATCGGTCAGGGTCCTATGGCTACACCTTC. The chain is built from TRBV4-2 and TRBJ1-2, with D possibly matching TRBD1 (5 bases). The CDR3 has 15 amino acids. Trimming pared 0 bases from V and 4 bases from J, leaving 12 bases between. Germline V gene data show CDR1 as LGHNA and CDR2 as YNFKEQ.

V is TRBV5-1 and J is TRBJ2-3; the match to TRBD2 covers 11 bases. The V and J ends lost 4 bases and 0 bases, in that order; junction bases with no gene match: 10. Germline V gene sequence: CDR1 SGHRS, CDR2 YFSETQ. The CDR3 length is 18 residues. CDR3 region: CASSRTSGGVPSTDTQYF. CDR3 DNA: TGCGCCAGCAGCCGAACTAGCGGGGGAGTGCCTAGCACAGATACGCAGTATTTT.

This clonotype was counted between two and nine times. Here the CDR3 DNA reads TGTGCCAGCAGTGGTGGGCCTGAAACTGAAGCTTTCTTT. Encoded protein: CASSGGPETEAFF. V usage is TRBV25-1 and J usage is TRBJ1-1; the D is unclear. The germline V gene encodes CDR1 MGHDK and CDR2 SYGVNS. The length of the CDR3 is 13 residues. V lost 4 bases and J lost 5, with 11 bases in between.

The V and J genes are TRBV5-1 and TRBJ2-7, with 9 bases fitting TRBD1. With V trimmed by 3 bases and J by 1 base, 8 bases remained unmatched. CDR3 length: 16 residues. Germline-derived CDR1 and CDR2 are SGHRS and YFSETQ. Written as DNA, the CDR3 is TGCGCCAGCAGCTCTACCGCCGGGACAGGGTCCTACGAGCAGTACTTC. It translates to CASSSTAGTGSYEQYF.

Here the CDR3 reads CSARTGIPNEKLFF. In DNA form, the CDR3 reads TGCAGTGCTAGGACAGGGATTCCTAATGAAAAACTGTTTTTT. The V and J genes are TRBV20-1 and TRBJ1-4; 7 nucleotides agree with TRBD1. Germline CDR1 DFQATT, CDR2 SNEGSKA (reference sequence). The CDR3 totals 14 residues. V lost 3 bases and J lost 3; bases outside the gene matches: 4.

This clonotype was counted only a few times. The chain uses TRBV29-1 and TRBJ1-5; no reliable D call. The germline CDR1 and CDR2 sequences are SQVTM and ANQGSEA. Trimming removed 5 bases from V and 3 bases from J, with 11 bases in between. The CDR3 length is 13 residues. The CDR3 nucleotides are TGCAGCGTTTCGGACGCGACCAATCAGCCCCAGCATTTT. Translating it yields CSVSDATNQPQHF.

This clonotype appeared a few times. The rearrangement uses TRBV27 and TRBJ2-7, with D possibly called TRBD1 or TRBD2 (5 bases each). Trimming left V 3 bases short and J 2 bases short, with 14 bases between. The CDR3 is 15 amino acids. The germline V gene has CDR1 MNHEY and CDR2 SMNVEV (reference sequence). The CDR3 spells CASSFWAGSTYEQYF. In nucleotides, the CDR3 is TGTGCCAGCAGTTTTTGGGCAGGGAGTACCTACGAGCAGTACTTC.